What follows is one T cell receptor (beta chain) and its context. This specimen comes from a study of shared clonotypes between healthy human individuals. Each subset's genomic DNA was shared equally among a number of immunoSEQ plates. Sequencing of unsorted PBMC DNA was carried out using ten immunoSEQ deep assay plates. Sequenced by immunoSEQ multiplex PCR; TCRdb stores in-frame clones only, minus some. This table has fewer than 700,000 clones, around 80% appearing once. Sequencing was done on a sample of PBMCs. The origin of this receptor is a woman between 35 and 50 years old in good health. Some clones in this sample may be carry-over from other donors' samples.

The CDR3 region has the DNA TGTGCCAGCAGCAAATCCACTTGGGGGGACGCTGGAAACACCATATATTTT. This translates into CASSKSTWGDAGNTIYF. The chain recombines TRBV5-6 with TRBJ1-3; a possible D gene is TRBD1 (5 bases). The V gene's germline CDR1 is SGHDT and CDR2 YYEEEE. This CDR3 has 17 residues. Trimming pared 4 bases from V and 2 bases from J, leaving 19 bases between.